The rows below give T cell receptor beta chains drawn from one sample of a study of regulatory T cells in long-lasting Graves disease. Each CDR3 protein gets one entry after TCRdb re-called the multiplex PCR reads with MiXCR. The sample carries around 400,000 distinct CDR3 sequences, roughly 15% recorded once. The same sample was also studied in work on T cells in Graves' hyperthyroidism and ophthalmopathy.

The starting material was peripheral blood mononuclear cells (PBMCs), obtained at new diagnosis, from a patient treated with antithyroid drugs. The receptors derive from a woman aged 40 to 50 with Graves disease. Each CDR3 is given with its conserved first and last residue. The D gene is left open where the match is weak. The size of a clone is reported for some rows only, either as once, few or many, or as a class for expanded clones.

>many|TRBV10-3|TRBJ1-1|NA
TGTGCCATCAGTGCGGGGGTAGACACTGAAGCTTTCTTT
CAISAGVDTEAFF
>NA|TRBV28|TRBJ1-2|NA
TGTGCCAGCAGTCCCCCCCGGACGGTCGGCTACACCTTC
CASSPPRTVGYTF
>NA|TRBV20-1|TRBJ2-2|NA
TGCAGTGCTAGCCGGCAATCAACGGGTACCGGGGAGCTGTTTTTT
CSASRQSTGTGELFF
>many|TRBV28|TRBJ2-5|TRBD1
TGTGCCAGCAGTTTAAGGTTTGGACAGGGCGGAGGGGAGACCCAGTACTTC
CASSLRFGQGGGETQYF
>many|TRBV24-1|TRBJ2-5|NA
TGTGCCACCAGTGATCAGGGACCGGATTGGGAGACCCAGTACTTC
CATSDQGPDWETQYF
>many|TRBV2|TRBJ2-1|TRBD2
TGTGCCAGCAGTGGATTTGGGGGACTAGTGAGGGATGAGCAGTTCTTC
CASSGFGGLVRDEQFF
>NA|TRBV4-2|TRBJ2-1|TRBD2
TGTGCCAGCAGCCATGGAAAGGGAGGACTAGCGGACAATGAGCAGTTCTTC
CASSHGKGGLADNEQFF
>many|TRBV12-3/TRBV12-4|TRBJ1-5|TRBD1
TGTGCCAGCAGTTTCGGGACAGGTCTCAATCAGCCCCAGCATTTT
CASSFGTGLNQPQHF
>few|TRBV9|TRBJ2-7|NA
TGTGCCAGCAGCGTAGAATGGGGGGCTTCCTACGAGCAGTACTTC
CASSVEWGASYEQYF
>few|TRBV27|TRBJ1-4|NA
TGTGCCAGCAACGCCCGGGGTCTTGGTGAAAAACTGTTTTTT
CASNARGLGEKLFF
>many|TRBV19|TRBJ1-2|NA
TGTGCCAGTAGTATAAGGAGGGGGTCGGACTATGGCTACACCTTC
CASSIRRGSDYGYTF
>NA|TRBV12-3/TRBV12-4|TRBJ2-3|TRBD2
TGTGCCAGCAGTTTAATAGCGGGAGCAACAGATACGCAGTATTTT
CASSLIAGATDTQYF
>many|TRBV28|TRBJ2-7|TRBD1
TGTGCCAGCAGTCCGACGGGACAGGGGGTAGGGGAGCAGTACTTC
CASSPTGQGVGEQYF
>few|TRBV7-9|TRBJ2-3|TRBD2
TGTGCCAGCAGCCATAGCGGGAGGCCCACAGATACGCAGTATTTT
CASSHSGRPTDTQYF
>many|TRBV11-2|TRBJ2-7|NA
TGTGCCAGCAGCTTAGATCGTATTGGTTTCCTGCGGGACTCCTACGAGCAGTACTTC
CASSLDRIGFLRDSYEQYF
>few|TRBV5-1|TRBJ1-2|NA
TGCGCCAGCAGCTTGGCTGGTAGCGACGGCTACACCTTC
CASSLAGSDGYTF
>few|TRBV5-5|TRBJ1-3|NA
TGTGCCAGCAGCTCAACGCGTGCTGGAAACACCATATATTTT
CASSSTRAGNTIYF
>few|TRBV7-2|TRBJ2-7|TRBD2
TGTGCCAGCAGCTTAGGGGGTCAGACTAGCACGCCTTACGAGCAGTACTTC
CASSLGGQTSTPYEQYF
>many|TRBV18|TRBJ2-5|NA
TGTGCCAGCTCACCCGACAACTTGGGGGAGACCCAGTACTTC
CASSPDNLGETQYF
>NA|TRBV20-1|TRBJ1-2|TRBD1
TGCAGTGCTCCAAAGCCGGGACAGGGTGGTGGGGCTTATGGCTACACCTTC
CSAPKPGQGGGAYGYTF
>many|TRBV12-5|TRBJ1-1|NA
TGTGCTAGTGGTTTCGTCCCGGGTGGGAACACTGAAGCTTTCTTT
CASGFVPGGNTEAFF
>few|TRBV15|TRBJ2-7|TRBD2
TGTGCCACCAGCAACCGGGGAGGGAGCGAGCAGTACTTC
CATSNRGGSEQYF
>few|TRBV7-6|TRBJ1-5|NA
TGTGCCAGCACCTACAGGGAGGTCCGCAATCAGCCCCAGCATTTT
CASTYREVRNQPQHF
>NA|TRBV11-2|TRBJ2-3|NA
TGTGCCAGCAGTTCAAAGGGGGGGGCGGTAGATACGCAGTATTTT
CASSSKGGAVDTQYF
>many|TRBV11-2|TRBJ2-3|NA
TGTGCCAGCAGCTTAGGGACCAGCACAGATACGCAGTATTTT
CASSLGTSTDTQYF